This T cell receptor (beta chain) was sequenced for a study of cytotoxic CD8 clonotypes in ibrutinib-treated CLL. V was clipped by 7 bases and J by 10 bases, with 14 bases between them. This CDR3 has 11 amino acids. Germline loops: CDR1 SQVTM, CDR2 ANQGSEA. TCRdb's table, derived via immunoSEQ multiplex PCR, lists solely in-frame clones and lacks some. The sample has over 45,000 clones; around 52% are singletons. Specimen: PBMCs, collected at disease progression, from a patient treated with ibrutinib. The chain links TRBV29-1 to TRBJ2-1, with D perhaps matching TRBD1 or TRBD2 (5 bases each). The clonotype comes from a human donor with chronic lymphocytic leukemia. CDR3 amino acids: CSAGGAGEQFF. The CDR3 coding sequence is TGCAGCGCTGGGGGAGCAGGGGAGCAGTTCTTC.